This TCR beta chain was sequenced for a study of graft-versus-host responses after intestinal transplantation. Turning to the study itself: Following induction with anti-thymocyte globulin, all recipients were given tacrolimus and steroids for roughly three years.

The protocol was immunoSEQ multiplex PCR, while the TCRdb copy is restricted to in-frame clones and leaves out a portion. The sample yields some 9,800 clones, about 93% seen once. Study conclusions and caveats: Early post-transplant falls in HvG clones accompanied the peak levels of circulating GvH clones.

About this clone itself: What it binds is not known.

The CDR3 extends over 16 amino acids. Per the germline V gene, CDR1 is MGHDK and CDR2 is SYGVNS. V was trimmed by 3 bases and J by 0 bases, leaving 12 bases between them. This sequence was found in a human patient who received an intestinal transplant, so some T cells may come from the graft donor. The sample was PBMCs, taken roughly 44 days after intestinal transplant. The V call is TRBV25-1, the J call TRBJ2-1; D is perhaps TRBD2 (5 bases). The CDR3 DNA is TGTGCCAGCAGTGATCGTAGCGCAAGCTCCTACAATGAGCAGTTCTTC. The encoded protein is CASSDRSASSYNEQFF.